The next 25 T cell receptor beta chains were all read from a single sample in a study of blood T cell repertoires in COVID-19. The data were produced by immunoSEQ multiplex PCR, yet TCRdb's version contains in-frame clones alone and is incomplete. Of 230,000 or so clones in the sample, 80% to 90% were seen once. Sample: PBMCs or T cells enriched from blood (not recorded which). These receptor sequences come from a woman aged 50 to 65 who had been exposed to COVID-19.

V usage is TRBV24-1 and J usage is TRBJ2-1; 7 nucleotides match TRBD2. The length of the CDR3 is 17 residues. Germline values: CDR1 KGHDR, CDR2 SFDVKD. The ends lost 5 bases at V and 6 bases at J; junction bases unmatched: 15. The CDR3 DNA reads TGTGCCACCAGTGCCGGACTAAGGGCGGGGGATGCCAATGAGCAGTTCTTC. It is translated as CATSAGLRAGDANEQFF.

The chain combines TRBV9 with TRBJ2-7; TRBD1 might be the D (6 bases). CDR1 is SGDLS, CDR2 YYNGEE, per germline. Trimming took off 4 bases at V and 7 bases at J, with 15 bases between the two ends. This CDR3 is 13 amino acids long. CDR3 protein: CASSSTGLQEQYF. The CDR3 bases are TGTGCCAGCAGCTCGACAGGTTTGCAGGAGCAGTACTTC.

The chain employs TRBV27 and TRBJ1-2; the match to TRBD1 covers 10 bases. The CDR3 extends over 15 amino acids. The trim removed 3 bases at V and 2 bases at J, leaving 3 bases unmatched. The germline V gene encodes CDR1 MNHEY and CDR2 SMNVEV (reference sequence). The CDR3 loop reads CASSFRTGGNYGYTF. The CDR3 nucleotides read TGTGCCAGCAGTTTCCGGACAGGGGGAAACTATGGCTACACCTTC.

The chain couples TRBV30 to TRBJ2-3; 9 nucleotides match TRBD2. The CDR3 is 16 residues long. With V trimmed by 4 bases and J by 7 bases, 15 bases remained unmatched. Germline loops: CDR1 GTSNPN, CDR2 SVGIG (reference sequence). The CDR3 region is CAWIPGASGVLNTQYF. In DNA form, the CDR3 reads TGTGCCTGGATCCCTGGGGCTAGCGGGGTACTCAATACGCAGTATTTT.

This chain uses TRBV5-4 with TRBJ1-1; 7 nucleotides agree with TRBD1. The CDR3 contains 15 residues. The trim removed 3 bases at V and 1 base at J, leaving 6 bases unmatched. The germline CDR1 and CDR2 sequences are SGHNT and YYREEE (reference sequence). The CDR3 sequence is CASSSYGQANTEAFF. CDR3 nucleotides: TGTGCCAGCAGCTCCTACGGACAGGCGAACACTGAAGCTTTCTTT.

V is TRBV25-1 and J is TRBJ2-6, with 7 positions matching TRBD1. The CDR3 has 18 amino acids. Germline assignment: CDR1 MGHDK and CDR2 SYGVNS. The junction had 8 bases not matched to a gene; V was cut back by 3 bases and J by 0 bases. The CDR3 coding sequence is TGTGCCAGCAGTGATCGGGACAGCTTCGGCTCTGGGGCCAACGTCCTGACTTTC. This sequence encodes CASSDRDSFGSGANVLTF.

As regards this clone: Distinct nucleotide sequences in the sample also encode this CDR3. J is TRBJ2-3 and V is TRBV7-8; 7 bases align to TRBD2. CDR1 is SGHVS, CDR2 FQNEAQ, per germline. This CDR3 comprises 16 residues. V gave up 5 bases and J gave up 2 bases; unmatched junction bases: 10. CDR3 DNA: TGTGCCAGCAGCGACTTAGCGGGTGACCCCACAGATACGCAGTATTTT. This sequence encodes CASSDLAGDPTDTQYF.

This CDR3 is CASRDRGSLGNEQFF. The CDR3 coding sequence is TGTGCCAGCAGGGACAGGGGCTCGCTGGGGAATGAGCAGTTCTTC. V usage is TRBV5-4 and J usage is TRBJ2-1, with 9 bases lining up with TRBD1. Germline V CDR1 and CDR2: SGHNT, YYREEE (reference sequence). V lost 5 bases, J lost 7 bases, and 10 bases stayed unmatched. This CDR3 has 15 amino acids.

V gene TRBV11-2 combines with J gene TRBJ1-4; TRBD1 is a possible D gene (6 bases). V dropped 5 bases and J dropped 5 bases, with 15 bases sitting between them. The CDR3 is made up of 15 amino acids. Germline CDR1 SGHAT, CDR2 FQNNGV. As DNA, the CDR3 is TGTGCCAGCAGCCTCGAGGGGGGGAGAAATGAAAAACTGTTTTTT. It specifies CASSLEGGRNEKLFF.

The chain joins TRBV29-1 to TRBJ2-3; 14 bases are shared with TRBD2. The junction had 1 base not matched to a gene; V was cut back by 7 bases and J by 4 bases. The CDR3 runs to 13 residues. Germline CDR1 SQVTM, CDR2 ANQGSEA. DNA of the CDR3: TGCAGCGGGGGACTAGCGGGGGCAGATACGCAGTATTTT. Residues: CSGGLAGADTQYF.

The CDR3, as DNA: TGTGCCAGCAGCGTTCAGGGAGGGTTTAACACTGAAGCTTTCTTT. Its protein product is CASSVQGGFNTEAFF. J is TRBJ1-1 and V is TRBV14, with D tentatively TRBD1 (5 bases). V dropped 5 bases and J dropped 2 bases, with 15 bases sitting between them. The CDR3 is 15 residues long. Germline assignment: CDR1 SGHDN and CDR2 FVKESK.

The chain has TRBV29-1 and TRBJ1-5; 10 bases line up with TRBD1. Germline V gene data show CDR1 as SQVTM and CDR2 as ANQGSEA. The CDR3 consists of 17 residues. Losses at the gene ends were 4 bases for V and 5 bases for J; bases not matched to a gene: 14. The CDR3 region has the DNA TGCAGCGTTGTCCTCACCGGCCGGACAGGGGGTTATCAGCCCCAGCATTTT. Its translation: CSVVLTGRTGGYQPQHF.

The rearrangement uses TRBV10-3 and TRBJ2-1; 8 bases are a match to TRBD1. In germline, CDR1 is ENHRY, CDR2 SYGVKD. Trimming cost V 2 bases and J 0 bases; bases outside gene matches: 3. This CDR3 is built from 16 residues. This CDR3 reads CAISEGTGGSYNEQFF. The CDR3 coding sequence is TGTGCCATCAGTGAGGGCACAGGGGGCTCCTACAATGAGCAGTTCTTC.

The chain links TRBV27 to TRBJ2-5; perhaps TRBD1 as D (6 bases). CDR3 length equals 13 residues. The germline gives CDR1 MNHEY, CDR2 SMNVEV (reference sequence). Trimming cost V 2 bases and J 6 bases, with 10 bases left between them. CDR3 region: CASSLGQGKTQYF. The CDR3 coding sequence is TGTGCCAGCAGTTTAGGGCAGGGGAAGACCCAGTACTTC.

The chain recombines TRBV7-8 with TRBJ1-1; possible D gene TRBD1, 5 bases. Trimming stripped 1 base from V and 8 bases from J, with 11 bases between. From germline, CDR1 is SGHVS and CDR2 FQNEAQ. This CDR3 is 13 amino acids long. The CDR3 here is CASSLGRGGEAFF. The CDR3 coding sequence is TGTGCCAGCAGCTTAGGTAGGGGAGGGGAAGCTTTCTTT. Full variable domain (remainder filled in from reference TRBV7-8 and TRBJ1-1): GAGVSQSPRYKVAKRGQDVALRCDPISGHVSLFWYQQALGQGPEFLTYFQNEAQLDKSGLPSDRFFAERPEGSVSTLKIQRTQQEDSAVYLCASSLGRGGEAFFGQGTRLTVV.

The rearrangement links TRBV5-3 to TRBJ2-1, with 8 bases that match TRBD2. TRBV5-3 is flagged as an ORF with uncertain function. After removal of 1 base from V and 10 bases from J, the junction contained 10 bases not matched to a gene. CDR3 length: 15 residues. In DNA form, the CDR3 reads TGTGCCAGAAGCTTGTATATTAGCGGGGACGGCGAGCAGTTCTTC. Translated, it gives CARSLYISGDGEQFF.

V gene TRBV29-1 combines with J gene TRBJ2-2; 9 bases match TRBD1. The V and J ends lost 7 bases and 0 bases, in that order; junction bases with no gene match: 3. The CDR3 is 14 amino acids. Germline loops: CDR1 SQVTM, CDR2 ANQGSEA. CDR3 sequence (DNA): TGCAGCGCTACAGGGGGCGCGAACACCGGGGAGCTGTTTTTT. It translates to CSATGGANTGELFF.

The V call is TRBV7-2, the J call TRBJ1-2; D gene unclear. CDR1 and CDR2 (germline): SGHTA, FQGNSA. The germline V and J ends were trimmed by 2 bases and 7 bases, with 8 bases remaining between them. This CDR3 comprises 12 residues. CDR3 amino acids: CASSLTESGYTF. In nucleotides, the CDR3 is TGTGCCAGCAGCTTAACTGAGTCTGGCTACACCTTC.

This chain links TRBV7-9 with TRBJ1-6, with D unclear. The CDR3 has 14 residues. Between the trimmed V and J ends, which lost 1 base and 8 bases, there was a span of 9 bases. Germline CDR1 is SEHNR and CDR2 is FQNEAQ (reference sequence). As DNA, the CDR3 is TGTGCCAGCAGCTTAGGACTGGGAGATTCACCCCTCCACTTT. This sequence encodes CASSLGLGDSPLHF.

The CDR3 region has the DNA TGTGCCAGCACCCCCCCGGGGACTAGCACAGATACGCAGTATTTT. This sequence encodes CASTPPGTSTDTQYF. The V call is TRBV13, the J call TRBJ2-3, with D maybe TRBD2 (6 bases). CDR3 size: 15 residues. Looked up from germline, CDR1 is PRHDT and CDR2 is FYEKMQ (reference sequence). V was shortened by 7 bases and J by 0 bases, with 14 bases between the two germline ends.

The CDR3 sequence: CASSGRDVVTQYF. In DNA, the CDR3 is TGTGCCAGCAGCGGGCGGGACGTCGTTACGCAGTATTTT. The chain recombines TRBV7-9 with TRBJ2-3; D might be TRBD2 (6 bases). The CDR3 covers 13 residues. CDR1 and CDR2 (germline): SEHNR, FQNEAQ (reference sequence). The germline V and J ends were trimmed by 5 bases and 8 bases, with 14 bases remaining between them.

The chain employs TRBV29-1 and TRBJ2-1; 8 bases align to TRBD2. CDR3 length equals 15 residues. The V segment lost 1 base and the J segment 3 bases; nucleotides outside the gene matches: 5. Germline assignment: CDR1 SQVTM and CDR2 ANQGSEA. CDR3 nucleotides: TGCAGCGTTGAAGTCCTAAGCGGGAGCTACAATGAGCAGTTCTTC. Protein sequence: CSVEVLSGSYNEQFF.

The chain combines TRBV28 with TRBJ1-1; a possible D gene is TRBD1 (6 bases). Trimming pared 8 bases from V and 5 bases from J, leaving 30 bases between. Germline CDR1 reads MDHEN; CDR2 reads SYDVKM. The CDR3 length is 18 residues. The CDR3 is CASREYSRVSAQGTEAFF. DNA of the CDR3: TGTGCCAGCCGGGAATACTCCCGGGTCTCGGCCCAGGGGACTGAAGCTTTCTTT.

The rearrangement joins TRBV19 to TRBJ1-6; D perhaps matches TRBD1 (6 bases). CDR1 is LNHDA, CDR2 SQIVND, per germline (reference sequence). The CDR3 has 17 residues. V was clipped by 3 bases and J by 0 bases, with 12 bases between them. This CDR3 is CASSMGGPSSYNSPLHF. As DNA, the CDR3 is TGTGCCAGTAGTATGGGGGGGCCGAGCTCCTATAATTCACCCCTCCACTTT. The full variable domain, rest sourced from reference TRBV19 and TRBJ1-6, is DGGITQSPKYLFRKEGQNVTLSCEQNLNHDAMYWYRQDPGQGLRLIYYSQIVNDFQKGDIAEGYSVSREKKESFPLTVTSAQKNPTAFYLCASSMGGPSSYNSPLHFGNGTRLTVT.

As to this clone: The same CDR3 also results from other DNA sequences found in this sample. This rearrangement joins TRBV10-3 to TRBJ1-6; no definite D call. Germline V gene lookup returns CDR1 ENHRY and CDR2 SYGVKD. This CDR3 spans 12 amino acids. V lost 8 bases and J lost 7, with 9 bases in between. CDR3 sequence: CAIASGNSPLHF. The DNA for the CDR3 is TGTGCCATCGCCAGCGGGAATTCACCCCTCCACTTT.